This T cell receptor (beta chain) was profiled in a study of spatial heterogeneity in lung cancer. Across the study: Averaged across combinations, each unique TCR and UMI pairing appeared more than ten times in raw reads, which were uncorrected.

The V and J ends lost 8 bases and 0 bases respectively, with 13 bases between them. The CDR3 contains 14 residues. TCRdb reprocessed the 5' RACE reads via MiXCR and lists one record per CDR3 protein. Here the sample spans roughly 10,000 distinct CDR3 sequences, roughly 12% being singletons. Findings and caveats of the study: One measure, the expanded intratumoral alpha and beta TCR count, tracked tumor mutation counts. Coverage was estimated at approximately 7.4% of tumor T cells for alpha chains and roughly 14% for beta chains.

The time point: sample taken at primary tumor resection. Patients with untreated early-stage non-small cell lung cancer, numbering more than 55, were the donors. Frozen PBMC, nontumor lung or tumor provided whole RNA, which was sequenced unsorted. This clonotype showed up many times. The antigen is not known. This material consisted of lung tumor tissue, taken at surgery. The TCR sequence derives from a female donor with early-stage non-small cell lung cancer. The J gene is TRBJ1-1, the V gene TRBV12-3 or TRBV12-4; a weak D match, TRBD1 (5 bases). The CDR3: CASGRTGVNTEAFF. CDR3 nucleotide sequence: TGTGCCAGCGGGAGGACGGGGGTGAACACTGAAGCTTTCTTT.